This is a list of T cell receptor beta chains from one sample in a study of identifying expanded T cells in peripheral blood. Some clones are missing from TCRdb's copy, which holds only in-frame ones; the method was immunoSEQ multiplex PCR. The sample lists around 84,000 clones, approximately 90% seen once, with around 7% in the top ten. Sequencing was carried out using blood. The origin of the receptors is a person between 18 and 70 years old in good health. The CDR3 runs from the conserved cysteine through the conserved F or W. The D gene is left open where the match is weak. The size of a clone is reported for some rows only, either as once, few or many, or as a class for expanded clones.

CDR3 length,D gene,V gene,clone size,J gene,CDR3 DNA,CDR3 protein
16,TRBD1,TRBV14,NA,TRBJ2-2,TGTGCCAGCAATAAAGGGGGCTTAGTATCCACCGGGGAGCTGTTTTTT,CASNKGGLVSTGELFF
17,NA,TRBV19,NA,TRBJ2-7,TGTGCCAGTACCCCCGCCCTTGGTGGGACAAATAGTAACGAGCAGTACTTC,CASTPALGGTNSNEQYF
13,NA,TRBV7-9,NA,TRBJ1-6,TGTGCCAGCAGTATGGGGGGGAATTCACCCCTCCACTTT,CASSMGGNSPLHF
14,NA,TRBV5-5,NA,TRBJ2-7,TGTGCCAGCAGCTTACGGGACGGTGAGGTAGAGCAGTACTTC,CASSLRDGEVEQYF
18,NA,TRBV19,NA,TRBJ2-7,TGTGCCAGTAGCTCCCTGGTCACAGCCCATCCAAACTCCTACGAGCAGTACTTC,CASSSLVTAHPNSYEQYF
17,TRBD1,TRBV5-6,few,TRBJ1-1,TGTGCCAGCAGCCAAGAGGTAGGACAGGGTTTGAACACTGAAGCTTTCTTT,CASSQEVGQGLNTEAFF
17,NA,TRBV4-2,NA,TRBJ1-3,TGTGCCAGCAGCCAAGCTTATGGGACGGAAGCTGGAAACACCATATATTTT,CASSQAYGTEAGNTIYF
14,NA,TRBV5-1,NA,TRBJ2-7,TGCGCCAGCAGCTCCGGGACGTATACCTACGAGCAGTACTTC,CASSSGTYTYEQYF
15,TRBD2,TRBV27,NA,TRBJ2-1,TGTGCCAGCAGTTCTCTAGCGGGAGGCCCCAATGAGCAGTTCTTC,CASSSLAGGPNEQFF
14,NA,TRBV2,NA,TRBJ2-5,TGTGCCAGCGATGGTACAGGGAGCCAAGAGACCCAGTACTTC,CASDGTGSQETQYF
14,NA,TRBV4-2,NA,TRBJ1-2,TGTGTCAGCAGCCAAGATCGGGGGCACTATGGCTACACCTTC,CVSSQDRGHYGYTF
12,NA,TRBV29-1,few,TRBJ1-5,TGCAGCGTCCGCTGGGAGAATCAGCCCCAGCATTTT,CSVRWENQPQHF
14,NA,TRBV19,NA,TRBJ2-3,TGTGCCAGTAGAGCATCGTTGACCACAGATACGCAGTATTTT,CASRASLTTDTQYF
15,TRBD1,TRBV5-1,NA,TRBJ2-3,TGCGCCAGCAGCCCCCGTGGGACAGGGGTAGATACGCAGTATTTT,CASSPRGTGVDTQYF
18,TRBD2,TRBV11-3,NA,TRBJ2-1,TGTGCCAGCAGCCCAACGATCCTAGCGGGGGGCTCCTACAATGAGCAGTTCTTC,CASSPTILAGGSYNEQFF
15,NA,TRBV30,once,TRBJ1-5,TGTGCCTGGAGTGTTGAGCGGAATAGCAATCAGCCCCAGCATTTT,CAWSVERNSNQPQHF
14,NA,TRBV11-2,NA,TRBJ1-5,TGTGCCAGCAGCTTAGGACAGGATATTCAGCCCCAGCATTTT,CASSLGQDIQPQHF
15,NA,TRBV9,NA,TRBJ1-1,TGTGCCAGCAGTCCCCACGTGGGACCGAACACTGAAGCTTTCTTT,CASSPHVGPNTEAFF
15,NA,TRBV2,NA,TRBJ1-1,TGTGCCAGCAGTGAATTGGTACAGATGAACACTGAAGCTTTCTTT,CASSELVQMNTEAFF
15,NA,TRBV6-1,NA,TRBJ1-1,TGTGCCAGCAGTGGCGGGCAGCTCATGAACACTGAAGCTTTCTTT,CASSGGQLMNTEAFF
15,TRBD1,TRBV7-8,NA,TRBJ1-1,TGTGCCAGCACGCCCGGGACAGGGGTTGGAACTGAAGCTTTCTTT,CASTPGTGVGTEAFF
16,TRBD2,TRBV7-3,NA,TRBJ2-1,TGTGCCAGCAGCACCAGGGGACTAGCGGGAGAAAATGAGCAGTTCTTC,CASSTRGLAGENEQFF
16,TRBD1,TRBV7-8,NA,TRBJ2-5,TGTGCCAGCAGCAAACGCGCCGGGACAGGGGAAGAGACCCAGTACTTC,CASSKRAGTGEETQYF
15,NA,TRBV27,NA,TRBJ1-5,TGTGCCAGCAGTTCCATGGGGGTGGGCAATCAGCCCCAGCATTTT,CASSSMGVGNQPQHF
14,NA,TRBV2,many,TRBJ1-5,TGTGCCAGCAGTGAACAGGTTGCTAATCAGCCCCAGCATTTT,CASSEQVANQPQHF